These T cell receptor beta chains were read from a single sample in a study of memory CD4+ T cells and cytomegalovirus serostatus. Produced via immunoSEQ multiplex PCR; TCRdb's table is partial and in-frame only. The table lists some 56,000 clones, roughly 87% of them singletons, with 0.4% in the top ten. Input material: memory CD4+ T cells from blood. The receptor set was obtained from an adult in good health and CMV-seronegative. CDR3s include the opening cysteine and the closing phenylalanine or tryptophan. The D gene is left open where the match is weak. Some rows mark clone size as missing; the rest say once, few, many or name a class of expanded clone.

>TRBJ1-1|TRBV28|-|-
TGTGCCAGCAGTTTTAGGTGGCGGCCGAACACTGAAGCTTTCTTT
CASSFRWRPNTEAFF
>TRBJ1-5|TRBV30|TRBD1|-
TGTGCCTGGAGTGTTACCACAGGGGGCAATCAGCCCCAGCATTTT
CAWSVTTGGNQPQHF
>TRBJ2-3|TRBV27|-|-
TGTGCCAGCAGCCCCTCCATCTCCTACACGCAGTATTTT
CASSPSISYTQYF
>TRBJ1-2|TRBV4-1|-|-
TGCGCCAGCAGCCGATACTGGGGAGAAGCTAACTATGGCTACACCTTC
CASSRYWGEANYGYTF
>TRBJ2-7|TRBV30|-|-
TGTGCCTGGAGTGGAGAGTACGAGCAGTACTTC
CAWSGEYEQYF
>TRBJ2-7|TRBV6-1|TRBD1|-
TGTGCCAGCAGACGGGACAGGGAAAGGCACGAGCAGTACTTC
CASRRDRERHEQYF
>TRBJ1-5|TRBV7-9|TRBD1|-
TGTGCCAGCAGCTGGGGGACAGGAATCAATCAGCCCCAGCATTTT
CASSWGTGINQPQHF
>TRBJ1-1|TRBV7-2|-|few
TGTGCCAGCAGCCGGGGACCCACTAAGGACACTGAAGCTTTCTTT
CASSRGPTKDTEAFF
>TRBJ2-1|TRBV9|TRBD2|-
TGTGCCAGCAGCGTAGCGGGGGGTCCTCTCTCCTACAATGAGCAGTTCTTC
CASSVAGGPLSYNEQFF
>TRBJ1-1|TRBV18|-|-
TGTGCCAGCTCCTCCGGGACAACGAATGAAGCTTTCTTT
CASSSGTTNEAFF
>TRBJ2-1|TRBV6-5|TRBD2|-
TGTGCCAGCAGTTACTGGGGTAGCGGGGCCTACAATGAGCAGTTCTTC
CASSYWGSGAYNEQFF
>TRBJ2-1|TRBV18|-|-
TGTGCCAGCTCACCCCGGGGGGCCCTTAGTAATGAGCAGTTCTTC
CASSPRGALSNEQFF
>TRBJ1-2|TRBV10-3|-|-
TGTGCCATCAGGCCCCCTGGAGGCGGCTACACCTTC
CAIRPPGGGYTF
>TRBJ1-1|TRBV7-9|-|-
TGTGCCAGCAGCCGAAAGGGGGGGAGAGCTGAAGCTTTCTTT
CASSRKGGRAEAFF
>TRBJ1-5|TRBV30|-|once
TGTGCCTGGAGTGCCGACAGAAGCAATCAGCCCCAGCATTTT
CAWSADRSNQPQHF
>TRBJ2-5|TRBV5-1|TRBD1|-
TGCGCCAGCAGCAATCAGGGGGCACCCCAAGAGACCCAGTACTTC
CASSNQGAPQETQYF